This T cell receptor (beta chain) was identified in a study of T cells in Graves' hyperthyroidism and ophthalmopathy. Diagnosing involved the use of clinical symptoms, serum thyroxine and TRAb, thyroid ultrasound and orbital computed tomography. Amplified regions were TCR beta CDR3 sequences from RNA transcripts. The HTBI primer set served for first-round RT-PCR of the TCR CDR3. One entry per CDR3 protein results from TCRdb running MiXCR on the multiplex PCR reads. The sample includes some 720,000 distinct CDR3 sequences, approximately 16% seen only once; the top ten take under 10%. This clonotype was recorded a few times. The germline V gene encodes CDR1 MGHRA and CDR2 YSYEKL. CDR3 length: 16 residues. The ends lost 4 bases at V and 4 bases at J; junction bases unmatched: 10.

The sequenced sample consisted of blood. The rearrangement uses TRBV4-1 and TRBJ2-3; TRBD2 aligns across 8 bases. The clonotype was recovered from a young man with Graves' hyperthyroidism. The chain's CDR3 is CASSLRSGRGADTQYF. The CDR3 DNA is TGCGCCAGCAGCCTCCGGTCCGGGAGGGGCGCAGATACGCAGTATTTT.